This T cell receptor beta chain was documented in a study of CD8 T cells in ankylosing spondylitis. Overall study results and limits: In ankylosing spondylitis blood, a motif of roughly eight highly homologous TCR beta variants appeared characteristic. CD8+ by phenotype, disease-linked clones were relatively rare in peripheral blood.

TCRdb recomputed calls from the 5' RACE reads with MiXCR, one row per CDR3 protein. Of roughly 250,000 distinct CDR3 sequences detected, roughly a tenth appear once; the ten largest clones hold around 3%. At least ten counts were recorded for this clonotype. Its antigen is not identified. Germline-derived CDR1 and CDR2 are MNHNS and SASEGT. The CDR3 totals 16 residues. V shed 7 bases, J shed 5 bases, and the junction held 14 bases outside the gene matches. Sequencing was done on a sample of blood, either unsorted or a sorted T cell fraction (not recorded which). The gene calls are TRBV6-1 and TRBJ1-2; 9 bases line up with TRBD1. This TCR was sampled from a male donor with ankylosing spondylitis or in good health (not recorded which). CDR3 loop: CASIRKGTGPMYGYTF. For the CDR3, the DNA is TGTGCCAGCATTCGAAAGGGGACAGGGCCAATGTATGGCTACACCTTC.